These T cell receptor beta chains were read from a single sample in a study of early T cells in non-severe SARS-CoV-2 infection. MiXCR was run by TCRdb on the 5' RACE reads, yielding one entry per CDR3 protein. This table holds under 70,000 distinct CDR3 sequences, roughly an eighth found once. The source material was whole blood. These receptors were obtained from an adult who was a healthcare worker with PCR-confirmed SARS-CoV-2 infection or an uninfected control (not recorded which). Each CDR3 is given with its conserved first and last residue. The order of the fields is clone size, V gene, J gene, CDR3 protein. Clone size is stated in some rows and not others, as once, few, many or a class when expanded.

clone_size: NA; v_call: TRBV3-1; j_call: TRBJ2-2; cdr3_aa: CASSQGVAGAPNTGELFF
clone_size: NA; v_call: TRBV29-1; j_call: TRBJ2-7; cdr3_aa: CSVVGDPYEQYF
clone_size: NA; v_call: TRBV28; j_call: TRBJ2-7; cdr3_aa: CASSLGDEQYF
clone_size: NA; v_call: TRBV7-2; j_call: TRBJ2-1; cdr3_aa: CASSLGQANNEQFF
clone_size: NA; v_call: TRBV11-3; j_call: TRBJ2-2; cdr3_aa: CASSPGTGTLNTGELFF
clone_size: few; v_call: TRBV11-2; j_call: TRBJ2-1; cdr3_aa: CASSLGAGSYNEQFF
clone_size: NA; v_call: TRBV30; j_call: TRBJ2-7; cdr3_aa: CAFRGTGKQYF
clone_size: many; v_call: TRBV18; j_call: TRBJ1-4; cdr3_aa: CASSPYSVITLGDEKLFF
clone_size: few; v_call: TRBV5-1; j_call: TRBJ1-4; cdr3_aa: CASSWTGLEKLFF
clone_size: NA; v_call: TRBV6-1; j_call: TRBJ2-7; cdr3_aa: CASSFTGTTTYEQYF
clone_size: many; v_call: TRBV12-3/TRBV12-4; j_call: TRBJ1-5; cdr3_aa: CASSLGQNNQPQHF
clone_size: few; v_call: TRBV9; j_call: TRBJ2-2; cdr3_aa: CASSSERTGELFF
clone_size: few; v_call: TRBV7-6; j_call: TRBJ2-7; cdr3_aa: CASSLSVRGGEQYF
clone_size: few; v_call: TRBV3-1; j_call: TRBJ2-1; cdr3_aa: CASSRTTRAGGNEQFF
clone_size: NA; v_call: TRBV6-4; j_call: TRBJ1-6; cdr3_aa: CASSDYPDTSSYNSPLHF
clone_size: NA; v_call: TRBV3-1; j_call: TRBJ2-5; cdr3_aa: CASSPKGQRRGETQYF
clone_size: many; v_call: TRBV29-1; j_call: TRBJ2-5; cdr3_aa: CSVERGPETQYF
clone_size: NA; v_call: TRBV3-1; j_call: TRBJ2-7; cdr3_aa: CASSQDWTAYEQYF
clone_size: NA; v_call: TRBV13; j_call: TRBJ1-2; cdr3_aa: CASSPPGQGNGYTF
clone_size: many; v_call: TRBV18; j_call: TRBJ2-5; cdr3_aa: CASSPPSETQYF
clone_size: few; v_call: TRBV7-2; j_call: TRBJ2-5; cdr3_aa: CASSLTSGAGETQYF
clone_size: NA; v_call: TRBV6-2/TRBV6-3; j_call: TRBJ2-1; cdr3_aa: CASSYPAGSSYNEQFF
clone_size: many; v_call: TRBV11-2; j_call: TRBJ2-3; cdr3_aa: CASSSSPRLAGLVNTQYF
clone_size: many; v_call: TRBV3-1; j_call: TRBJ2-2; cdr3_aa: CASSQVLGATGELFF
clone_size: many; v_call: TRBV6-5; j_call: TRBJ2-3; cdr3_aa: CAVRGAGTDTQYF
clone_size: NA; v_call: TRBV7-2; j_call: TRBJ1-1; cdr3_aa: CASSQWGLEAFF
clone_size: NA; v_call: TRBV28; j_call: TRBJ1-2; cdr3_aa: CASSRPRQGAYYTF
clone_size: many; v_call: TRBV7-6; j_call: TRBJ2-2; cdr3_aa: CASSLRTGELFF
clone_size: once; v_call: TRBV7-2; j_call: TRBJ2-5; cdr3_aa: CASSSPTGTEQETQYF
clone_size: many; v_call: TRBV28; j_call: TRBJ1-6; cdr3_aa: CASSSTGAKNSPLHF
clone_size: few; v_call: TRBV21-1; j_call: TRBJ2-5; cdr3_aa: CASSKVGAGEETQYF
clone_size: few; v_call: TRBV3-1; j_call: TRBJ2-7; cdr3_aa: CASSQGTGEGQYF
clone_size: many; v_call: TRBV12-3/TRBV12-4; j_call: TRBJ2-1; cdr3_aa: CASSLGMIEQFF
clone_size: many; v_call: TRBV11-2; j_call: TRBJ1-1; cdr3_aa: CASSKDLGTEAFF
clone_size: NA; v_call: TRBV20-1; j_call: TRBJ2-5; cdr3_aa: CSARAPWSWEYQETQYF
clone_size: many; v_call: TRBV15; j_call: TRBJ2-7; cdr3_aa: CATSRASSGGEQYF
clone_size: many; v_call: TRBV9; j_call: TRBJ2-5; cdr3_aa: CASRGGSGDQETQYF
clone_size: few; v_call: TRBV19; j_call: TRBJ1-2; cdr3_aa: CASRDGGGRWGYTF
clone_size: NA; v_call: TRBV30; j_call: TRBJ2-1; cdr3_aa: CAATSGSYNEQSF
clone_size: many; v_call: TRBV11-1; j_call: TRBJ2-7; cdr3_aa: CASSLALQGSGYEQYF
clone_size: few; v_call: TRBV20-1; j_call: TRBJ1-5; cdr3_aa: CSAREGLRQPQHF
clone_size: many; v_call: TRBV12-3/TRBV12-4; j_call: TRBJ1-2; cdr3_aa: CASSSGANYGYTF
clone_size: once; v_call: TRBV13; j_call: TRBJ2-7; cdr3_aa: CASSLAGQGNTEQYF
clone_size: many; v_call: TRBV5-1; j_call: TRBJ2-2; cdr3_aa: CASSLEGLSTGELFF
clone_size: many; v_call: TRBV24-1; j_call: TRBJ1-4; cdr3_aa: CATSDARMELFF
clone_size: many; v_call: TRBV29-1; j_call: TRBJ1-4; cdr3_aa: CSVESPLGEKLFF
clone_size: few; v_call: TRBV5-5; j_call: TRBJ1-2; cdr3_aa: CASSPDGLNYGYTF
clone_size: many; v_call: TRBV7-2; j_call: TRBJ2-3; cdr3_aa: CASSLGQGETDTQYF
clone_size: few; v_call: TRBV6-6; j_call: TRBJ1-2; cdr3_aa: CASSDIYGYTF
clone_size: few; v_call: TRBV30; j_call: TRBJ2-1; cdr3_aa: CAWSVLRGEPYNEQFF
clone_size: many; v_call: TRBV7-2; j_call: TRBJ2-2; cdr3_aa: CASSPHRGNTGELFF